The present TCR beta chain was sequenced within a study of T cell repertoires in cytomegalovirus infection. Study-wide context: Based on public TCR beta signatures, there were indications of CMV infection and of a matching HLA type.

In this sample, this clonotype turned up a few times. Its antigen is as yet unknown. Overall study findings and caveats: Carriage of CMV together with the relevant HLA was identifiable through cumulative public TCR beta family frequency. HLA-C-restricted, CMV-specific TCR beta clonotypes were dominant ex vivo.

TCRdb redid the calling of the reads with MiXCR, one entry per CDR3 protein. The sample has some 120,000 distinct CDR3 sequences, about 9.4% seen once. Germline CDR1 is SQVTM and CDR2 is ANQGSEA. Losses at the gene ends were 4 bases for V and 3 bases for J; bases not matched to a gene: 3. There are 12 residues in the CDR3. The chain links TRBV29-1 to TRBJ2-7; 7 nucleotides match TRBD2. This TCR derives from a human donor in good health (CMV status not recorded). Some clones in this sample may be carry-over from other donors' samples. Sequenced: PBMCs, sequenced either directly or after in vitro stimulation (not recorded which). Here the CDR3 reads CSVGDYFYEQYF. The CDR3 DNA sequence: TGCAGCGTTGGGGACTACTTCTACGAGCAGTACTTC.